The clone carrying this T cell receptor beta chain was seen repeatedly, ten times or more. Antigen: not known. The source of the sample is a study of CD8+CD57+ T cells in acquired aplastic anemia. Study as a whole: Mean DNA quantity obtained from sorted CD4+ and CD8+ cells was approximately 3 ug.

With 6 bases removed from V and 6 bases from J, the gap between germline ends came to 12 bases. The CDR3 loop spans 12 amino acids. Overall study results and limits: Between patients and controls, CD8+ Simpson's diversity did not vary significantly.

Genomic DNA provided the template from which TCR beta VDJ and CDR3 profiles were obtained. Each CDR3 protein gets one entry after TCRdb re-called the reads with MiXCR. The data show about 81,000 distinct CDR3 sequences, around 44% seen once. Specimen: sorted CD4+, CD8+, or CD8+CD57+ T cells (not recorded which) from PBMCs. J is TRBJ2-7 and V is TRBV12-3 or TRBV12-4, with D possibly TRBD1 on 6 matching bases. The source of this sequence is a human donor in good health, serving as a control. CDR3 nucleotide sequence: TGTGCCAGCAGCCAGACAGGTAGCGAGCAGTACTTC. Translated, it gives CASSQTGSEQYF.